A selection of T cell receptor beta chains follows, all from one sample in a study of blood T cells in healthy people across ages. TCRdb reanalysed the 5' RACE reads using MiXCR and keeps one entry per CDR3 protein. The data contain roughly 1,300,000 distinct CDR3 sequences, approximately 59% of them singletons. Sample: blood. The receptor source for this set is a young man in good health. CDR3s include the opening cysteine and the closing phenylalanine or tryptophan. Each record gives: V gene, clone size, D gene, J gene, CDR3 protein, CDR3 DNA. D genes are given only for firm matches. The size entry is marked missing in some rows and otherwise reads once, few, many or a size class.

TRBV5-1	-	-	TRBJ2-7	CASSFRGPSYEQYF	TGCGCCAGCAGCTTCCGGGGGCCTTCCTACGAGCAGTACTTC
TRBV7-6	few	TRBD1	TRBJ1-1	CASSLFLTGGSGEAFF	TGTGCCAGCAGCTTATTTCTTACAGGGGGGTCGGGTGAAGCTTTCTTT
TRBV25-1	-	-	TRBJ2-7	CASSSPGRREQYF	TGTGCCAGCAGTTCTCCAGGGCGCCGGGAGCAGTACTTC
TRBV6-2/TRBV6-3	-	TRBD1	TRBJ2-7	CASSDRTGSSYEQYF	TGTGCCAGCAGTGACCGGACAGGCAGCTCCTACGAGCAGTACTTC
TRBV20-1	-	-	TRBJ1-6	CSAIRPRVTNSPLHF	TGCAGTGCTATCCGCCCCCGGGTTACTAATTCACCCCTCCACTTT
TRBV6-1	-	TRBD2	TRBJ2-1	CASSRLAGGFDEQFF	TGTGCCAGCAGCCGACTAGCGGGAGGGTTCGATGAGCAGTTCTTC
TRBV10-3	-	TRBD1	TRBJ2-7	CAISEAGQGDYEQYF	TGTGCCATCAGTGAGGCGGGACAGGGAGACTACGAGCAGTACTTC
TRBV6-2/TRBV6-3	-	-	TRBJ2-3	CASSSLPGRPSTDTQYF	TGTGCCAGCAGTTCCCTCCCCGGGCGGCCTAGCACAGATACGCAGTATTTT
TRBV7-9	-	-	TRBJ1-1	CASSLVLKNTEAFF	TGTGCCAGCAGCTTAGTTCTCAAGAACACTGAAGCTTTCTTT
TRBV30	-	-	TRBJ1-2	CAWTLEGVDGYTF	TGTGCCTGGACCTTAGAAGGCGTGGATGGCTACACCTTC
TRBV10-2	few	-	TRBJ2-5	CASSESGTQYF	TGCGCCAGCAGTGAGTCGGGGACCCAGTACTTC
TRBV7-8	once	-	TRBJ2-3	CASNEKRLRPRTDTQYF	TGTGCCAGCAACGAAAAGAGACTACGCCCGAGGACGGATACGCAGTATTTT
TRBV13	-	-	TRBJ2-7	CASSRDRKPYEQYF	TGTGCCAGCAGCCGTGACAGGAAGCCTTACGAGCAGTACTTC
TRBV20-1	-	TRBD2	TRBJ2-3	CSARAGDGDTQYF	TGCAGTGCTAGGGCGGGGGATGGAGATACGCAGTATTTT
TRBV28	-	-	TRBJ2-7	CASSLKYDAFEQYF	TGTGCCAGCAGTTTGAAGTACGATGCGTTCGAGCAGTACTTC
TRBV29-1	few	TRBD1	TRBJ1-2	CSAGTGGGYTF	TGCAGCGCCGGGACAGGGGGTGGCTACACCTTC
TRBV7-6	few	-	TRBJ2-5	CASSLATVQETQYF	TGTGCCAGCAGCTTAGCGACCGTCCAAGAGACCCAGTACTTC
TRBV15	-	-	TRBJ1-5	CATRDSAFSSNQPQHF	TGTGCCACCAGGGACTCGGCATTTTCCAGCAATCAGCCCCAGCATTTT
TRBV14	-	-	TRBJ1-2	CASSQDKGGARGYTF	TGTGCCAGCAGCCAAGATAAAGGAGGGGCGAGGGGCTACACCTTC
TRBV4-1	-	-	TRBJ1-2	CASSQWIDRNYGYTF	TGCGCCAGCAGCCAATGGATAGACCGGAACTATGGCTACACCTTC
TRBV27	-	-	TRBJ2-1	CASSSPSGGNYNEQFF	TGTGCCAGCAGTTCACCCTCAGGGGGGAACTACAATGAGCAGTTCTTC
TRBV7-9	-	-	TRBJ2-2	CASRRPRSNENGTAELFF	TGTGCCAGCAGACGCCCCCGGTCGAATGAGAACGGCACCGCGGAGCTGTTTTTT
TRBV15	-	TRBD1	TRBJ1-2	CATSRGTGAGYTF	TGTGCCACCAGCAGAGGGACAGGGGCCGGCTACACCTTC
TRBV20-1	-	TRBD2	TRBJ2-5	CSARDLASGSGETQYF	TGCAGTGCTAGAGATTTGGCTAGCGGGAGTGGGGAGACCCAGTACTTC
TRBV5-1	-	-	TRBJ2-6	CTSSLRLSGANVLTF	TGCACCAGCAGCTTGAGGCTCTCTGGGGCCAACGTCCTGACTTTC
TRBV6-6	-	-	TRBJ1-1	CASSYRPAQAMNTEAFF	TGTGCCAGCAGTTACCGGCCGGCTCAGGCTATGAACACTGAAGCTTTCTTT
TRBV25-1	once	-	TRBJ1-1	CASSGWTVQGSPFF	TGTGCCAGCAGTGGATGGACAGTACAGGGTAGTCCTTTCTTT
TRBV7-2	-	TRBD1	TRBJ2-5	CASSSGTGDETQYF	TGTGCCAGCAGCTCCGGGACAGGGGACGAGACCCAGTACTTC
TRBV15	-	-	TRBJ2-5	CATSRDRPSILETQYF	TGTGCCACCAGCAGAGATCGACCCTCGATTCTAGAGACCCAGTACTTC
TRBV20-1	-	-	TRBJ2-7	CSARRRYTYEQYF	TGCAGTGCCAGACGCCGTTATACCTACGAGCAGTACTTC
TRBV4-1	-	-	TRBJ1-3	CASSQAGISLSGNTIYF	TGCGCCAGCAGCCAAGCAGGGATCTCACTCTCTGGAAACACCATATATTTT
TRBV11-2	few	-	TRBJ2-7	CASSLAGVGSYNEQYF	TGTGCCAGCAGCTTAGCTGGGGTGGGGTCCTACAATGAGCAGTACTTC
TRBV12-3/TRBV12-4	few	-	TRBJ1-2	CASSDEAGYTF	TGTGCCAGCAGCGACGAAGCTGGCTACACCTTC
TRBV5-1	-	-	TRBJ2-1	CASSLEVLDEQFF	TGCGCCAGCAGCTTGGAGGTGCTCGATGAGCAGTTCTTC
TRBV20-1	-	-	TRBJ2-4	CSATLEGEGDIQYF	TGCAGTGCTACACTAGAGGGAGAGGGGGACATTCAGTACTTC